The 19 T cell receptor beta chains presented below share a single source sample, sequenced in a study of T cells in Graves' hyperthyroidism and ophthalmopathy. What was amplified from RNA transcripts were TCR beta CDR3 regions. HTBI primers drove first-round RT-PCR of the TCR CDR3. TCRdb recomputed calls from the multiplex PCR reads with MiXCR, one row per CDR3 protein. Among around 380,000 distinct CDR3 sequences listed, approximately 12% were seen once. Specimen: blood. Receptors originate from a man aged 25 to 40 with Graves' hyperthyroidism that later progressed to Graves' ophthalmopathy.

Many counts were recorded for this clonotype. The rearrangement uses TRBV7-9 and TRBJ1-1; TRBD1 agrees at 9 bases. There are 15 residues in the CDR3. J gave up 0 bases and V 6 bases, and 5 bases lay outside the gene matches. Per the germline V gene, CDR1 is SEHNR and CDR2 is FQNEAQ (reference sequence). The CDR3 region is CASRQGASMNTEAFF. CDR3 DNA sequence: TGTGCCAGCAGACAGGGGGCGAGTATGAACACTGAAGCTTTCTTT.

This clonotype came up many times. The chain has TRBV24-1 and TRBJ1-2; 12 positions match TRBD1. Per the germline V gene, CDR1 is KGHDR and CDR2 is SFDVKD. CDR3 length equals 15 residues. J lost 4 bases, V lost 3 bases, and 2 bases had no gene match. Written as DNA, the CDR3 is TGTGCCACCAGTGATCCGGGACAGGGGGCCTATGGCTACACCTTC. It codes for CATSDPGQGAYGYTF.

A few counts support this clonotype. V is TRBV20-1 and J is TRBJ1-6; the D is unclear. V was clipped by 5 bases and J by 2 bases, with 25 bases between them. Germline V gene sequence: CDR1 DFQATT, CDR2 SNEGSKA (reference sequence). The CDR3 length is 19 residues. CDR3 sequence reads: CSAPSPDLVGPAYNSPLHF. In DNA, the CDR3 is TGCAGTGCTCCATCGCCAGACCTTGTGGGTCCGGCCTATAATTCACCCCTCCACTTT.

In its sample, this clonotype was seen many times. The chain is built from TRBV9 and TRBJ1-6, with TRBD1 as a possible D gene (6 bases). The V gene lost 0 bases and the J gene lost 0 bases, with 10 bases spanning the gap. Germline CDR1 and CDR2: SGDLS and YYNGEE. CDR3 length: 17 amino acids. DNA for the CDR3: TGTGCCAGCAGCGTAGGAGGACAGAGCTCCTATAATTCACCCCTCCACTTT. This sequence encodes CASSVGGQSSYNSPLHF. Full variable domain (remainder filled in from reference TRBV9 and TRBJ1-6): DSGVTQTPKHLITATGQRVTLRCSPRSGDLSVYWYQQSLDQGLQFLIQYYNGEERAKGNILERFSAQQFPDLHSELNLSSLELGDSALYFCASSVGGQSSYNSPLHFGNGTRLTVT.

This clonotype was seen repeatedly, ten times or more. This chain connects TRBV7-9 to TRBJ1-4, with a tentative D call TRBD1 (5 bases). The length of the CDR3 is 15 residues. Trimming left V 4 bases short and J 5 bases short, with 14 bases between. Looked up from germline, CDR1 is SEHNR and CDR2 is FQNEAQ (reference sequence). The CDR3 loop reads CASSSLGTANEKLFF. Here the CDR3 DNA reads TGTGCCAGCAGCTCTTTAGGGACGGCGAATGAAAAACTGTTTTTT.

This clonotype was detected many times. One end of the junction fails to match germline, which may point to a read error. The chain combines TRBV27 with TRBJ1-5; 9 bases fit TRBD1. The CDR3 consists of 13 residues. The germline V gene has CDR1 MNHEY and CDR2 SMNVEV (reference sequence). The CDR3 here is CASSTGGNQPQHF. Here the CDR3 DNA reads TGTGCCAGCAGTACAGGGGGCAACCAGCCCCAGCATTTT.

This clonotype appeared many times. The rearrangement uses TRBV5-1 and TRBJ2-3; D call uncertain. Germline V gene data show CDR1 as SGHRS and CDR2 as YFSETQ. Trimming pared 2 bases from V and 0 bases from J, leaving 10 bases between. The CDR3 runs to 15 residues. The CDR3 here is CASSFLPTSTDTQYF. CDR3 in DNA: TGCGCCAGCAGCTTTTTACCCACCAGCACAGATACGCAGTATTTT.

A few counts support this clonotype. The rearrangement uses TRBV5-1 and TRBJ2-7; no definite D call. CDR1 SGHRS and CDR2 YFSETQ come from the germline V gene. The V and J ends lost 6 bases and 4 bases respectively, with 17 bases between them. The CDR3 runs 14 residues. Written as DNA, the CDR3 is TGCGCCAGCACCGACCAAGGGCTCGGGTACGAGCAGTACTTC. It yields the protein CASTDQGLGYEQYF.

The gene calls are TRBV14 and TRBJ1-5; possible D gene TRBD1, 6 bases. Germline V gene data show CDR1 as SGHDN and CDR2 as FVKESK. Between the trimmed V and J ends, which lost 1 base and 7 bases, there was a span of 14 bases. The CDR3 length is 15 residues. CDR3 region: CASSQGGGSWQPQHF. DNA of the CDR3: TGTGCCAGCAGCCAAGGAGGGGGATCTTGGCAGCCCCAGCATTTT.

The CDR3 coding sequence is TGCAGCGTTGTCTTAGCGGGGGGGCGAAATGAGCAGTTCTTC. This gives the protein CSVVLAGGRNEQFF. V is TRBV29-1 and J is TRBJ2-1; 11 bases are a match to TRBD2. The germline gives CDR1 SQVTM, CDR2 ANQGSEA. This CDR3 has 14 amino acids. J was trimmed by 7 bases and V by 4 bases; bases with no gene match: 6.

This clonotype came up many times. The chain uses TRBV28 and TRBJ1-2; 8 bases align to TRBD1. CDR1 MDHEN and CDR2 SYDVKM come from the germline V gene. V lost 4 bases, J lost 6 bases, and 4 bases stayed unmatched. This CDR3 has 13 residues. Here the CDR3 DNA reads TGTGCCAGCAGTTGGGGGGACAGGCATGGCTACACCTTC. Its translation: CASSWGDRHGYTF.

This clonotype has a count of ten or more. This sequence joins TRBV5-1 and TRBJ2-7; maybe TRBD1 (5 bases). The V and J ends lost 2 bases and 0 bases respectively, with 18 bases between them. The CDR3 spans 17 residues. The germline V gene has CDR1 SGHRS and CDR2 YFSETQ. The CDR3, as DNA: TGCGCCAGCAGCTTAGTAGGGGCAGGAGAGCGCTCCTACGAGCAGTACTTC. Its protein is CASSLVGAGERSYEQYF.

This clonotype has a handful of counts. V gene TRBV10-3 combines with J gene TRBJ2-5; TRBD1 is a possible D gene (6 bases). Germline lookup yields CDR1 ENHRY and CDR2 SYGVKD. The CDR3 spans 14 residues. The ends were cut back, 2 bases at V and 4 bases at J, with 11 bases in the middle. As DNA, the CDR3 is TGTGCCATCAGTGAGGGGGGCCGAGGAGAGACCCAGTACTTC. Protein sequence: CAISEGGRGETQYF.

The V call is TRBV28, the J call TRBJ1-4; D gene unclear. Trimming pared 5 bases from V and 10 bases from J, leaving 17 bases between. This CDR3 has 14 residues. Germline CDR1 reads MDHEN; CDR2 reads SYDVKM. The CDR3 DNA sequence: TGTGCCAGCAGTGATCCCCGTTTTGATGGAAAACTGTTTTTT. It translates to CASSDPRFDGKLFF.

This clonotype showed up many times. A read error may produce the germline difference seen at one junction end. The V and J genes are TRBV5-1 and TRBJ2-7; 9 nucleotides agree with TRBD1. Germline CDR1 SGHRS, CDR2 YFSETQ. The CDR3 spans 14 residues. CDR3 nucleotides: TGTGCCAGCAGCTGGGGACAGGGCACCTACGAGCAGTACTTC. Encoded protein: CASSWGQGTYEQYF.

This clonotype was seen only a few times. The J gene is TRBJ2-3, the V gene TRBV5-1; D may be TRBD2 (5 bases). Per germline, CDR1 SGHRS and CDR2 YFSETQ. V was clipped by 0 bases and J by 6 bases, with 14 bases between them. The CDR3 length is 15 residues. The CDR3 region is CASSLEGYRGDTQYF. The CDR3 bases are TGCGCCAGCAGCTTGGAAGGGTACCGCGGGGATACGCAGTATTTT.

J is TRBJ2-5 and V is TRBV5-5; possible D gene TRBD1, 6 bases. The V gene's germline CDR1 is SGHKS and CDR2 YYEKEE (reference sequence). The CDR3 runs to 16 residues. Deletions cut 4 bases from V and 1 base from J, with 17 bases between. The CDR3, as DNA: TGTGCCAGCAGCCGAAACGAGGGGGTGCGCCAAGAGACCCAGTACTTC. Translating gives CASSRNEGVRQETQYF.

A few counts support this clonotype. The chain links TRBV6-2 or TRBV6-3 to TRBJ2-7; TRBD1 matches at 9 bases. Per germline, CDR1 MNHEY and CDR2 SVGEGT. Trimming at V came to 2 bases and at J to 3 bases, leaving 5 bases not matched to a gene. The CDR3 is 15 amino acids. The CDR3 region has the DNA TGTGCCAGCAGTTACGGGGGGACAGGGATCTACGAGCAGTACTTC. This encodes CASSYGGTGIYEQYF.

The CDR3 region is CATSDIQTDTQYF. In nucleotides, the CDR3 is TGTGCCACCAGTGACATACAGACAGATACGCAGTATTTT. V and J are TRBV24-1 and TRBJ2-3, with D unclear. The V end was cut by 4 bases, the J end by 3 bases, with 7 bases between. There are 13 residues in the CDR3. CDR1 is KGHDR and CDR2 is SFDVKD in the germline V gene.